The 14 T cell receptor beta chains below come from one sample, sequenced in a study of beta chain features in type 1 diabetes. Expressed TCRB transcripts were sequenced, since all the RNA that had been isolated was reverse transcribed. Measured with immunoSEQ multiplex PCR; TCRdb has only the in-frame clones, and not every one. Among fewer than 150,000 clones listed, less than 9% were seen once. The sequenced sample was central memory CD4+ T cells from blood. The receptors derive from a woman in her 30s in good health.

This clone was seen only a few times. The V gene is TRBV28, the J gene TRBJ1-4; D gene uncertain. Germline CDR1 MDHEN, CDR2 SYDVKM. CDR3 size: 10 residues. In DNA form, the CDR3 reads TGTGCGACGGGGAACGAAAAACTGTTTTTT. Translation: CATGNEKLFF.

This clone has a handful of counts. CDR3 nucleotides: TGTGCCAGCAGTTCCCGGACTAGCGCCGGGGAGCTGTTTTTT. This sequence encodes CASSSRTSAGELFF. The genes are TRBV27 and TRBJ2-2; TRBD2 matches 9 bases. Trimming took 4 bases from V and 6 from J; bases not matched to a gene: 3. CDR3 size: 14 residues. The germline V gene encodes CDR1 MNHEY and CDR2 SMNVEV (reference sequence).

The CDR3 loop is CASSLSFRAGSTDTQYF. For the CDR3, the DNA is TGTGCCAGCAGCTTATCGTTTCGAGCGGGAAGCACAGATACGCAGTATTTT. The J gene is TRBJ2-3, the V gene TRBV7-9, with TRBD2 identical over 7 bases. The ends lost 2 bases at V and 0 bases at J; junction bases unmatched: 8. The CDR3 has 17 residues. In germline, CDR1 is SEHNR, CDR2 FQNEAQ (reference sequence).

The chain couples TRBV28 to TRBJ2-3; D gene uncertain. Trimming left V 6 bases short and J 1 base short, with 14 bases between. The CDR3 contains 15 residues. Germline CDR1 and CDR2: MDHEN and SYDVKM. The CDR3 loop reads CASRPWSGGTDTQYF. The DNA of the CDR3 is TGTGCCAGCAGACCCTGGTCAGGCGGCACAGATACGCAGTATTTT.

This chain connects TRBV7-2 to TRBJ1-2, with TRBD1 as a possible D gene (6 bases). This CDR3 has 15 residues. Trimming took 6 bases from V and 2 from J, leaving 16 bases between them. Germline V gene lookup returns CDR1 SGHTA and CDR2 FQGNSA. The CDR3 bases are TGTGCCAGCAGACCCGGACAGACCCTCAACTATGGCTACACCTTC. It codes for CASRPGQTLNYGYTF.

The chain's CDR3 is CASSPPSGGDTIYF. DNA of the CDR3: TGTGCCAGCTCACCACCGTCCGGGGGGGACACCATATATTTT. J is TRBJ1-3 and V is TRBV18, with a weak D call TRBD1 (5 bases). V gave up 0 bases and J gave up 8 bases, with 11 bases separating them. The CDR3 extends over 14 amino acids. The V gene's germline CDR1 is KGHSH and CDR2 LQKENI.

This clone was detected a few times. The CDR3 DNA reads TGTGCCAGCAGCTCTAGCGGGAGCCGAAGCTCCTACGAGCAGTACTTC. Its translation is CASSSSGSRSSYEQYF. This chain links TRBV28 with TRBJ2-7, with 10 positions matching TRBD2. The CDR3 is made up of 16 amino acids. V was clipped by 6 bases and J by 0 bases; unmatched bases: 8. Germline CDR1 is MDHEN and CDR2 is SYDVKM. The variable domain in full, completed from reference TRBV28 and TRBJ2-7, reads DVKVTQSSRYLVKRTGEKVFLECVQDMDHENMFWYRQDPGLGLRLIYFSYDVKMKEKGDIPEGYSVSREKKERFSLILESASTNQTSMYLCASSSSGSRSSYEQYFGPGTRLTVT.

The chain combines TRBV29-1 with TRBJ1-4; 7 bases are shared with TRBD1. CDR1 and CDR2 (germline): SQVTM, ANQGSEA. Losses at the gene ends were 3 bases for V and 8 bases for J; bases not matched to a gene: 9. The CDR3 extends over 14 amino acids. This CDR3 reads CSVERTGSPEKLFF. The CDR3 bases are TGCAGCGTTGAGAGGACAGGCTCTCCAGAAAAACTGTTTTTT.

This clone has just a few counts. The rearrangement links TRBV7-9 to TRBJ2-5; 9 bases line up with TRBD2. Germline V CDR1 and CDR2: SEHNR, FQNEAQ (reference sequence). With 1 base clipped from V and 5 bases from J, the junction kept 8 bases outside the gene matches. The CDR3 spans 16 residues. The CDR3 here is CASSLGGSGSSETQYF. CDR3 coding DNA: TGTGCCAGCAGCTTAGGCGGTAGCGGGAGTAGTGAGACCCAGTACTTC.

V gene TRBV10-3 combines with J gene TRBJ2-7, with 8 bases identical to TRBD2. Trimming cost V 4 bases and J 3 bases; bases outside gene matches: 8. The CDR3 length is 15 residues. The germline CDR1 and CDR2 sequences are ENHRY and SYGVKD. The DNA of the CDR3 is TGTGCCATCAGTGTATCGGGAGGGGCCCACTACGAGCAGTACTTC. Residues: CAISVSGGAHYEQYF.

The J gene is TRBJ1-4, the V gene TRBV11-2; D not certain. Germline CDR1 SGHAT, CDR2 FQNNGV. Trimming stripped 4 bases from V and 5 bases from J, with 14 bases between. CDR3 size: 15 residues. The CDR3 spells CASSSYQAKNEKLFF. CDR3 DNA: TGTGCCAGCAGCTCCTATCAGGCGAAGAATGAAAAACTGTTTTTT.

This clone has a handful of counts. The chain employs TRBV19 and TRBJ2-3; the match to TRBD2 covers 14 bases. Looked up from germline, CDR1 is LNHDA and CDR2 is SQIVND (reference sequence). This CDR3 contains 16 residues. V dropped 5 bases and J dropped 3; count of bases not matched to a gene: 4. This CDR3 is CASSPWTSGRTDTQYF. The CDR3 DNA reads TGTGCCAGTAGTCCCTGGACTAGCGGGAGGACAGATACGCAGTATTTT.

The chain uses TRBV28 and TRBJ2-3, with 9 bases aligning to TRBD1. The V gene's germline CDR1 is MDHEN and CDR2 SYDVKM. Trimming took 10 bases from V and 10 from J; bases not matched to a gene: 18. This CDR3 region has 15 residues. CDR3 sequence (DNA): TGTGCCACACGCCCCCAGGGACAGGGAGGGGGGTCGCAGTATTTT. Amino acids: CATRPQGQGGGSQYF. Complete variable domain (other parts from reference TRBV28 and TRBJ2-3): DVKVTQSSRYLVKRTGEKVFLECVQDMDHENMFWYRQDPGLGLRLIYFSYDVKMKEKGDIPEGYSVSREKKERFSLILESASTNQTSMYLCATRPQGQGGGSQYFGPGTRLTVL.

This clone was counted at least ten times. The gene calls are TRBV7-2 and TRBJ2-7; TRBD2 aligns across 7 bases. The CDR3 runs to 15 residues. CDR1 SGHTA and CDR2 FQGNSA come from the germline V gene. V lost 2 bases, J lost 1 base, and 5 bases stayed unmatched. CDR3 sequence: CASSLTGGRSYEQYF. The CDR3 nucleotides read TGTGCCAGCAGCTTAACGGGGGGTAGGTCCTACGAGCAGTACTTC.